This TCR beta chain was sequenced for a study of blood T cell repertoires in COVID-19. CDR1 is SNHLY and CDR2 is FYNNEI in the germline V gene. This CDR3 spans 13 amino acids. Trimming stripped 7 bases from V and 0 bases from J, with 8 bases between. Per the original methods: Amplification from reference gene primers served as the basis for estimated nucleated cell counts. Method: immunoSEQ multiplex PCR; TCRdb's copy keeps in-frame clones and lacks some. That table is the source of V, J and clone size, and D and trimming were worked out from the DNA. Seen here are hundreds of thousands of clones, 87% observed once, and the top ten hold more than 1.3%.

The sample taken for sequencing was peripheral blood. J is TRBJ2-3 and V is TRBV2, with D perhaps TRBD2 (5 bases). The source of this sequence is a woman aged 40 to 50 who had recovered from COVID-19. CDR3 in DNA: TGTGCCAGCAAGGACTGGAGCACAGATACGCAGTATTTT. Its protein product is CASKDWSTDTQYF.